The TCR beta chain described here comes from a study of OX40 agonist ivuxolimab in advanced cancers. On the study more broadly: Six ivuxolimab dose levels, 0.01 to 10 mg/kg, were given intravenously every 2 weeks. People in dose escalation had one of these cancers: hepatocellular carcinoma, melanoma, renal cell or head and neck cancer. There were three patients with partial responses, one having hepatocellular carcinoma and two cutaneous melanoma. Whole-study results and caveats: Among the lowest peripheral clonal expansion occurred in 0.1-3.0 mg/kg partial responders.

Generated by immunoSEQ multiplex PCR, the TCRdb table keeps only in-frame clones and is missing some. The sample lists tens of thousands of clones; over 75% were seen once. Remarks on this clone: Its target is unknown.

Trimming cost V 6 bases and J 5 bases; bases outside gene matches: 8. There are 15 residues in the CDR3. Germline loops: CDR1 MDHEN, CDR2 SYDVKM. The sequence derives from an adult with an advanced solid tumor such as melanoma, head and neck, liver or kidney cancer. The sample consisted of CD4+ or CD8+ T cells sorted from blood, taken in a trial of the OX40 agonist ivuxolimab. V usage is TRBV28 and J usage is TRBJ1-4; 8 bases agree with TRBD1. In nucleotides, the CDR3 is TGTGCCAGCAGGGCGGGACAGGTGATCAATGAAAAACTGTTTTTT. Translated, it gives CASRAGQVINEKLFF.